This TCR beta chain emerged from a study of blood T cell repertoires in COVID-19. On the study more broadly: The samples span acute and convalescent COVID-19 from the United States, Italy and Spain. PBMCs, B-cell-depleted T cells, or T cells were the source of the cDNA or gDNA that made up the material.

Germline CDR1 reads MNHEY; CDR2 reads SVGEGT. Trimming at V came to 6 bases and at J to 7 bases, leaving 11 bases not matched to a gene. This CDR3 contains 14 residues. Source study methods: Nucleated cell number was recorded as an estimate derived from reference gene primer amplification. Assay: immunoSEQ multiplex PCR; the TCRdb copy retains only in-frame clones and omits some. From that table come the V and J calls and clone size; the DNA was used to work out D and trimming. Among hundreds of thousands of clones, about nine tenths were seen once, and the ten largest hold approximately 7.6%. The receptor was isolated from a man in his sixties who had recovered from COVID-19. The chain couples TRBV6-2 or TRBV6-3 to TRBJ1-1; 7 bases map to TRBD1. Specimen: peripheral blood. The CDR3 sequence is CASRPTGQVGEAFF. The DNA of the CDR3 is TGTGCCAGCAGACCTACAGGACAGGTCGGTGAAGCTTTCTTT.